Listed here is a single T cell receptor (beta chain). The target of this receptor is not known. A junction end diverges from the germline sequence, so it may reflect a read error. These data come from a study of identical twins (dated by TCRdb to about 2016). Notes on the research overall: To test whether fetal clonotypes persist, the study used deep sequencing on TCR alpha and beta repertoires from monozygotic twins, unrelated adults of various ages, and cord blood. To rule out contamination, the twin experiments were replicated at different times with different library preparation protocols.

Every donor in the study was a healthy Caucasian. Three unrelated non-twin adults were additionally sequenced: a male aged 18 to 29, a male aged 50 to 60 and a female aged 50 to 60. Miltenyi CD45RO+ enrichment and human naive T-cell isolation kits were used to isolate memory (CD45RO+) and naive T cells from PBMC. Counted from cysteine to phenylalanine, this CDR3 has 15 amino acids. The read is trimmed to its CDR3 DNA, 45 bases read in frame from base 1. From a lookup of the germline V gene (reference sequence), CDR1 and CDR2 are SSHAT and FNYEAQ. Here is what the overall study found, with its caveats: Because the same donors could not be followed over many years, the conclusions depended on cross-sectional statistical analysis. Abundant cord blood beta clonotypes had fewer insertions, young adult naive repertoires showed a similar but weaker trend, and memory repertoires showed no such trend. Excess twin sharing in beta out-of-frame sequences was weaker because fewer shared sequences lowered the signal-to-noise ratio. Compared with coincidental sharing between unrelated individuals, out-of-frame TCR alpha sequences shared between twins had an excess of sequences with low generation probability. In monozygotic twins, out-of-frame TCR alpha sharing was systematically underestimated by recombination models, although the models agreed with sharing between unrelated individuals. Invariant T cells such as MAIT and iNKT could partly confound zero-insertion analyses, although diverse VJ usage argued against such confounding for most clonotypes.

Library preparation used 5' RACE. Sequencing used an Illumina HiSeq 2000. A universal primer binding site was added through template switching, and the final cDNA carried a unique molecular identifier so that TCR cDNA molecules could be counted accurately. First-strand cDNA for TCR alpha and beta chains was synthesized from specific primers in the conserved constant-segment region. To control for contamination, every cDNA library was double barcoded, receiving both a SMART-Mk sample barcode and Illumina barcodes. TruSeq adapter sequences along with Illumina sample barcodes were introduced in two successive PCR steps. Sequencing of the TCR alpha and beta cDNA libraries was done on the Illumina HiSeq platform using custom primers. Processing in the source paper ran as follows. Unique molecular identifiers were extracted from raw reads with MiGEC, and CDR3 positions were determined with MiXCR. Recombination models were inferred per individual with the repgenHMM and IGoR tools using an EM algorithm. The analysis of shared clonotypes was done with the tcR package in R, with sharing normalized by the product of cloneset sizes. To study raw recombination free of thymic and clonal selection effects, out-of-frame nonproductive sequences were analyzed. Using fastp trimming at Q25 and MiXCR clonotype assembly, TCRdb reanalyzed the public sequencing data and kept in-frame beta chains. Merged by CDR3 protein, the rows form single entries marked with the most common genes and DNA. The V and J calls, along with clone size, are taken from TCRdb and not from the paper's own processing. The sample profile shows 400,000 to 500,000 distinct CDR3 sequences; roughly 20% of them were found once. Together, the top ten hold around 12% of the sample.

The V gene is TRBV7-7 and the J gene is TRBJ2-3; a tentative D match to TRBD2 spans 6 bases. Material: naive T cells sorted from blood. Read against the paper, the sample's cell subset or site label means: cells isolated with a human naive T-cell isolation kit. This clonotype was sampled from a man in his fifties in good health. The nucleotide sequence is given as TGTGCTAGCAGCTCGGGAGAAGGGGCAACAGATACGCAGTATTTT. Its coded protein is CASSSGEGATDTQYF.